This T cell receptor (beta chain) originates from a study of type 1 regulatory T cells. Via MiXCR, TCRdb re-called the reads, giving one row per CDR3 protein. The repertoire has roughly 71,000 distinct CDR3 sequences, about 60% of them found once; the top ten carry 7.6%. This CDR3 has 15 residues. CDR1 SGHTA and CDR2 FQGTGA come from the germline V gene. Trimming took 5 bases from V and 4 from J; bases not matched to a gene: 7. T-allo10 cells from the graft donor were described as anergic, host-alloantigen-specific, and alloantigen-specific suppressors. Points on this clonotype: Antigen: not known.

Input material: cultured T cells, either the whole culture or a sorted T cell fraction (not recorded which). Subset meaning: Tr1-enriched cell product generated in vitro against host alloantigens. The chain recombines TRBV7-3 with TRBJ2-1; 8 bases align to TRBD1. The clonotype was recovered from a human donor in good health. The CDR3 sequence is CASSRQGSEYNEQFF. CDR3 in DNA: TGTGCCAGCAGCAGACAGGGGTCGGAGTACAATGAGCAGTTCTTC.